This T cell receptor (beta chain) was recovered during a study of OX40 agonist ivuxolimab in advanced cancers. At the level of the study: Patients received ivuxolimab, an agonistic anti-OX40 (CD134) antibody. General observations from the study: On average, CD8+ T cells showed a greater number of expanded clones than CD4+. Blood T cells, both CD4+ and CD8+, expanded clonally by week 6 at 0.1 to 3.0 mg/kg.

Here immunoSEQ multiplex PCR was the method, and the copy in TCRdb shows in-frame clones only, minus some. The repertoire holds around 70,000 clones, about 84% seen once, with roughly 5.3% in the top ten. Germline CDR1 reads SGHRS; CDR2 reads YFSETQ. V lost 5 bases and J lost 5; bases outside the gene matches: 5. The CDR3 has 15 amino acids. The investigators sampled blood at baseline, at cycle 4 day 1, and at cycle 7 day 1. Details on this clone: Its specificity is not known.

The sequencing used CD4+ or CD8+ T cells sorted from blood, collected in a trial of the OX40 agonist ivuxolimab. This clonotype was sampled from an adult with an advanced solid tumor such as melanoma, head and neck, liver or kidney cancer. The rearrangement links TRBV5-1 to TRBJ2-2; 11 bases are a match to TRBD1. CDR3 coding DNA: TGCGCCAGCAGAAGGACAGGGGGCGGGACCGGGGAGCTGTTTTTT. It specifies CASRRTGGGTGELFF.